This T cell receptor beta chain was found in a study of blood T cell repertoires in COVID-19. The protocol was immunoSEQ multiplex PCR, while the TCRdb copy is restricted to in-frame clones and leaves out a portion. This sample yields 250,000 to 350,000 clones, of which approximately 89% are seen a single time; around 13% belongs to the top ten. This clone came up once. Germline V lookup: CDR1 LNHDA, CDR2 SQIVND (reference sequence). V was cut by 6 bases and J by 8 bases, with 19 bases left in between. The CDR3 spans 14 residues. The clonotype was recovered from an older woman with acute or convalescent COVID-19. The rearrangement joins TRBV19 to TRBJ1-2; D might be TRBD1 (6 bases). Material: peripheral blood. In DNA form, the CDR3 reads TGTGCCAGTAGAGACAGGCCCAGTAGTAGGGGCTACACCTTC. This sequence encodes CASRDRPSSRGYTF.